This T cell receptor (beta chain) was found in a study of T cells in Graves' hyperthyroidism and ophthalmopathy. The diagnoses drew upon clinical symptoms, serum thyroxine and TRAb, thyroid ultrasound and orbital computed tomography. CDR3 length: 15 residues. Trimming cost V 1 base and J 4 bases, with 12 bases left between them. Germline V gives CDR1 MNHEY, CDR2 SMNVEV (reference sequence). There were TCR beta CDR3 regions amplified from RNA transcripts. A first-round RT-PCR of the TCR CDR3 used the HTBI primer set. Each CDR3 protein gets one entry after TCRdb re-called the multiplex PCR reads with MiXCR. Of more than 350,000 distinct CDR3 sequences in the sample, approximately 16% were seen once. At least ten counts were recorded for this clonotype. Its antigen is unidentified. The study, taken as a whole, reports: Researchers found most expanded thyroid clonotypes above 0.001 in blood as well. Stable hyperthyroidism was told apart from ophthalmopathy by a model built on 13 V-J features.

The chain carries TRBV27 and TRBJ2-3; D is undetermined. The receptor was derived from a woman in her sixties or seventies with Graves' ophthalmopathy. The specimen sequenced was blood. CDR3 nucleotides: TGTGCCAGCAGTTTATTTCTTGCTAGTGCAGATACGCAGTATTTT. This codes for CASSLFLASADTQYF.